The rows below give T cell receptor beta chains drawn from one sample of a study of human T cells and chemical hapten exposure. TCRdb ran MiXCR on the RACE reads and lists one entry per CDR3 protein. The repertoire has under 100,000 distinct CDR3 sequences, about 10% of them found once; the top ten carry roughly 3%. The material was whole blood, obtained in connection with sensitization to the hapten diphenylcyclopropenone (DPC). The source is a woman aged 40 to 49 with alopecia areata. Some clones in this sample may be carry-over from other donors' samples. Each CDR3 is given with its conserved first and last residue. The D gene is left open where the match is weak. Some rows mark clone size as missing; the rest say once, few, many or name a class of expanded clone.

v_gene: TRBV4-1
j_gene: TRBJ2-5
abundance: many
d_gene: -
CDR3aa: CASSQDLTLQETQYF
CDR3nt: TGCGCCAGCAGCCAAGATTTGACTTTACAAGAGACCCAGTACTTC

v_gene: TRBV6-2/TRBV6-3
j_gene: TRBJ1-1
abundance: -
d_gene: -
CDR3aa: CASSYAGSGEAFF
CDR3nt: TGTGCCAGCAGTTATGCAGGGTCCGGTGAAGCTTTCTTT

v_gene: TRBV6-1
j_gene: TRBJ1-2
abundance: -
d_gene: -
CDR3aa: CASSELRNYGYTF
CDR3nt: TGTGCCAGCAGTGAACTAAGAAACTATGGCTACACCTTC

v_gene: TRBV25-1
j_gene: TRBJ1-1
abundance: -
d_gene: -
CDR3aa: CASGPDGRGNTEAFF
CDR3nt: TGTGCCAGCGGGCCGGACGGGAGGGGGAACACTGAAGCTTTCTTT

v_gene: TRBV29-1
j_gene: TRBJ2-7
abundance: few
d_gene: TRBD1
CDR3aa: CSVRQGAYEQYF
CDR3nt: TGCAGCGTTCGACAGGGGGCGTACGAGCAGTACTTC

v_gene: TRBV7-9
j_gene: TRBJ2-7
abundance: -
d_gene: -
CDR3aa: CASSWGDEQYF
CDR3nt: TGTGCCAGCAGCTGGGGGGACGAGCAGTACTTC

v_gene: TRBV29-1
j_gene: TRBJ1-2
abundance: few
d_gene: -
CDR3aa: CSVEFPGWAEDGYTF
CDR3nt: TGCAGCGTTGAATTCCCGGGATGGGCCGAAGATGGCTACACCTTC

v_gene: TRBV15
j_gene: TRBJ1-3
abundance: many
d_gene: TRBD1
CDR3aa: CATSRDGDSHSGNTIYF
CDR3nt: TGTGCCACCAGCAGAGATGGGGACAGTCACTCTGGAAACACCATATATTTT

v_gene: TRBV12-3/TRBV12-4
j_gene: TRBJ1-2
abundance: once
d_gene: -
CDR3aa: CASSARGALGYGYTF
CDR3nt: TGTGCCAGCAGTGCCCGGGGGGCCCTCGGCTATGGCTACACCTTC

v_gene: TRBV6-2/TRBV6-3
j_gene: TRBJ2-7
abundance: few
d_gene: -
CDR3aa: CASSWGSEQYF
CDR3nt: TGTGCCAGCAGTTGGGGGAGCGAGCAGTACTTC

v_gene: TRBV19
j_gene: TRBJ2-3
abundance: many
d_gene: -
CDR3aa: CASLPGGALADTQYF
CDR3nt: TGTGCCAGTCTCCCCGGCGGGGCCCTCGCAGATACGCAGTATTTT

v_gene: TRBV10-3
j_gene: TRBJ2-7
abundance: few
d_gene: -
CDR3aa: CAISGGVDYEQYF
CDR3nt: TGTGCCATCAGTGGAGGGGTGGACTACGAGCAGTACTTC

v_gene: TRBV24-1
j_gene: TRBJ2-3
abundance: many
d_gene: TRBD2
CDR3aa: CATSDPSTSDPTDTQYF
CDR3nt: TGTGCCACCAGTGACCCATCGACTAGCGATCCCACAGATACGCAGTATTTT

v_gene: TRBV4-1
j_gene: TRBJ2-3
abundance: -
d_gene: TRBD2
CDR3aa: CASSQTPTSGGPGGTQYF
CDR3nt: TGCGCCAGCAGCCAAACCCCGACTAGCGGGGGGCCTGGAGGGACGCAGTATTTT

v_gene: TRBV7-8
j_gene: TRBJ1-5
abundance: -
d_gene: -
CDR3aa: CASSLDSRNQPQHF
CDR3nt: TGTGCCAGCAGCCTGGACAGTAGAAATCAGCCCCAGCATTTT

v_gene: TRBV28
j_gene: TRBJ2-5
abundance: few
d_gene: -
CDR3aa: CASSLLGPGAQSKETQYF
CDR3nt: TGTGCCAGCAGTTTATTAGGGCCAGGGGCCCAATCCAAGGAGACCCAGTACTTC

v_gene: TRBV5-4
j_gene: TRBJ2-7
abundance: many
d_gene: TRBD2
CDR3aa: CASSLAASGSAYEQYF
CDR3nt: TGTGCCAGCAGCTTGGCGGCTAGCGGGAGTGCCTACGAGCAGTACTTC

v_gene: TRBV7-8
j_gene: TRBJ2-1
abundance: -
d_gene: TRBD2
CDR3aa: CASSLGTSGGTQQFF
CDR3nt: TGTGCCAGCAGCCTGGGGACTAGCGGGGGAACGCAGCAGTTCTTC

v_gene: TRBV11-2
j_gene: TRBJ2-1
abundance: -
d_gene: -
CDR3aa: CASSPNGRTYNEQFF
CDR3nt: TGTGCCAGCAGCCCCAACGGTAGGACCTACAATGAGCAGTTCTTC

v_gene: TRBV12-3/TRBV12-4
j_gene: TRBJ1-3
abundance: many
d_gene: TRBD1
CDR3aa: CASSRTGGSGNTIYF
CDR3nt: TGTGCCAGCAGCCGGACAGGAGGCTCTGGAAACACCATATATTTT

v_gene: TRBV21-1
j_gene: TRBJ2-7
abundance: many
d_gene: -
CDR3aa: CASRSPGRDTFYEQYF
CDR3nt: TGTGCCAGCAGGAGCCCCGGCCGCGACACCTTCTACGAGCAGTACTTC

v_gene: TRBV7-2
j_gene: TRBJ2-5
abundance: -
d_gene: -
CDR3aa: CASGDASKATQYF
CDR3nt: TGTGCCAGCGGAGACGCTAGCAAAGCGACCCAGTACTTC

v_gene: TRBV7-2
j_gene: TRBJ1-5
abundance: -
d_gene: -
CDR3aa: CASSPRRPNQPQHF
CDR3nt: TGTGCCAGCAGCCCTCGACGGCCCAATCAGCCCCAGCATTTT

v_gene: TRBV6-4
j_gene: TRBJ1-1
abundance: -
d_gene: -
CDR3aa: CASSDSEFTEAFF
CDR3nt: TGTGCCAGCAGTGACTCAGAGTTTACTGAAGCTTTCTTT

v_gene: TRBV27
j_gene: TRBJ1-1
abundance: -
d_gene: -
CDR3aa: CAIRQGRDTEAFF
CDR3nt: TGTGCCATTCGTCAGGGGAGGGACACTGAAGCTTTCTTT

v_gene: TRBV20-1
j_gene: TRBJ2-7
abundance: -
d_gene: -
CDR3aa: CSARDLGGAPYEQYF
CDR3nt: TGCAGTGCTAGGGATTTAGGGGGGGCCCCCTACGAGCAGTACTTC

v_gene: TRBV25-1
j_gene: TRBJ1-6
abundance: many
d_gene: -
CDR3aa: CASSESVPNSPLHF
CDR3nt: TGTGCCAGCAGTGAATCCGTGCCCAATTCACCCCTCCACTTT

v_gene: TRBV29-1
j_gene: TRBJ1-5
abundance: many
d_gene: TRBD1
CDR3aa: CSVGQGSNQPQHF
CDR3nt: TGCAGCGTAGGACAGGGTAGCAATCAGCCCCAGCATTTT

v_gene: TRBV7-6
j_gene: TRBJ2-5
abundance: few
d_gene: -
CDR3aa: CASSLSSAGAKETQYF
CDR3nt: TGTGCCAGCAGCTTATCTAGTGCGGGGGCAAAAGAGACCCAGTACTTC

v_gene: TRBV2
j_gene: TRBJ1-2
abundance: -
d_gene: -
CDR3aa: CASSEALGAGYTF
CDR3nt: TGTGCCAGCAGTGAAGCGCTTGGGGCTGGCTACACCTTC

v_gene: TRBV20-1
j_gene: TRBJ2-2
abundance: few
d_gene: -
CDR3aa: CSVNPSEHRNTGELFF
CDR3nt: TGCAGTGTTAACCCTTCGGAGCATCGAAACACCGGGGAGCTGTTTTTT

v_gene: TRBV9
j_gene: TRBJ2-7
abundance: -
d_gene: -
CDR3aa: CASSVSQGTQEQYF
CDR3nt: TGTGCCAGCAGCGTCTCGCAGGGGACCCAGGAGCAGTACTTC